Following are 30 T cell receptor beta chains from one sample sequenced in a study of tumor-infiltrating lymphocytes in localized non-small cell lung cancer. Assay: immunoSEQ multiplex PCR; the TCRdb copy retains only in-frame clones and omits some. The table has over 10,000 clones, roughly four fifths seen once. Material: uninvolved lung tissue not adjacent to the tumor. The receptors come from a human donor with non-small cell lung cancer.

The chain links TRBV19 to TRBJ2-7; D gene ambiguous. V dropped 4 bases and J dropped 3 bases, with 10 bases sitting between them. The CDR3 covers 13 residues. Germline CDR1 LNHDA, CDR2 SQIVND (reference sequence). The CDR3 coding sequence is TGTGCCAGTAGTAGAGGCACTTACTACGAGCAGTACTTC. Translation gives CASSRGTYYEQYF. Full variable domain (rest looked up from reference TRBV19 and TRBJ2-7): DGGITQSPKYLFRKEGQNVTLSCEQNLNHDAMYWYRQDPGQGLRLIYYSQIVNDFQKGDIAEGYSVSREKKESFPLTVTSAQKNPTAFYLCASSRGTYYEQYFGPGTRLTVT.

This rearrangement joins TRBV5-4 to TRBJ1-2; D gene unclear. The V and J ends lost 4 bases and 5 bases respectively, with 9 bases between them. The CDR3 has 12 residues. Germline V gene sequence: CDR1 SGHNT, CDR2 YYREEE (reference sequence). This chain's CDR3 is CASSLLSYGYTF. The DNA for the CDR3 is TGTGCCAGCAGCCTCTTATCGTATGGCTACACCTTC.

This rearrangement joins TRBV7-9 to TRBJ2-7; D is possibly TRBD1 (5 bases). CDR1 is SEHNR, CDR2 FQNEAQ, per germline (reference sequence). V gave up 5 bases and J gave up 0 bases, with 11 bases separating them. This CDR3 region has 14 residues. The CDR3, as DNA: TGTGCCAGCAGCCGGACACCGGGCTCCTACGAGCAGTACTTC. It is translated as CASSRTPGSYEQYF.

The V and J genes are TRBV9 and TRBJ2-2; D is undetermined. Germline V lookup: CDR1 SGDLS, CDR2 YYNGEE. There are 13 residues in the CDR3. Trimming left V 4 bases short and J 4 bases short, with 8 bases between. CDR3 in amino acids: CASSKTLTGELFF. CDR3 in DNA: TGTGCCAGCAGCAAGACCCTCACCGGGGAGCTGTTTTTT.

This chain joins TRBV7-9 and TRBJ1-2, with 11 bases lining up with TRBD1. The V gene end was trimmed by 5 bases and the J gene end by 1 base; junction bases not matched to a gene: 9. Per the germline V gene, CDR1 is SEHNR and CDR2 is FQNEAQ (reference sequence). CDR3 length: 17 amino acids. CDR3 amino acids: CASSTWDRGTLNYGYTF. DNA for the CDR3: TGTGCCAGCAGCACCTGGGACAGGGGGACCCTTAACTATGGCTACACCTTC.

The chain combines TRBV30 with TRBJ2-3; D not resolved. The germline V and J ends were trimmed by 5 bases and 1 base, with 10 bases remaining between them. Looked up from germline, CDR1 is GTSNPN and CDR2 is SVGIG (reference sequence). The CDR3 is 13 amino acids. The CDR3 bases are TGTGCCTGGGGAGATTCTGGCACAGATACGCAGTATTTT. It encodes CAWGDSGTDTQYF.

The rearrangement uses TRBV5-1 and TRBJ1-1; D is perhaps TRBD1 (6 bases). Per germline, CDR1 SGHRS and CDR2 YFSETQ. There are 13 residues in the CDR3. V was clipped by 4 bases and J by 3 bases, with 10 bases between them. CDR3 nucleotide sequence: TGCGCCAGCAGCCTTAACAGGGACACTGAAGCTTTCTTT. It specifies CASSLNRDTEAFF.

This rearrangement joins TRBV27 to TRBJ1-1; D is perhaps TRBD1 (5 bases). V was shortened by 4 bases and J by 2 bases, with 11 bases between the two germline ends. The CDR3 sequence is 14 residues long. Germline V CDR1 and CDR2: MNHEY, SMNVEV (reference sequence). Here the CDR3 reads CASSSRTLNTEAFF. As DNA, the CDR3 is TGTGCCAGCAGTTCGAGGACACTCAACACTGAAGCTTTCTTT.

The V call is TRBV7-2, the J call TRBJ1-6; no clear D. CDR3 size: 15 residues. Germline V gene sequence: CDR1 SGHTA, CDR2 FQGNSA. Deletions cut 5 bases from V and 4 bases from J, with 12 bases between. CDR3: CASSTDGLYNSPLHF. In nucleotides, the CDR3 is TGTGCCAGCAGCACCGACGGACTATATAATTCACCCCTCCACTTT. Full variable domain (outside the CDR3, taken from reference TRBV7-2 and TRBJ1-6): GAGVSQSPSNKVTEKGKDVELRCDPISGHTALYWYRQSLGQGLEFLIYFQGNSAPDKSGLPSDRFSAERTGGSVSTLTIQRTQQEDSAVYLCASSTDGLYNSPLHFGNGTRLTVT.

The V gene is TRBV6-1, the J gene TRBJ1-4, with D perhaps matching TRBD1 (6 bases). V was cut by 6 bases and J by 8 bases, with 16 bases left in between. The CDR3 consists of 14 residues. Per germline, CDR1 MNHNS and CDR2 SASEGT. DNA of the CDR3: TGTGCCAGCAGCGTCGGACAGTCGCAGGAAAAACTGTTTTTT. As protein: CASSVGQSQEKLFF.

This chain joins TRBV7-2 and TRBJ1-5; 7 nucleotides agree with TRBD1. With V trimmed by 5 bases and J by 6 bases, 4 bases remained unmatched. This CDR3 has 13 amino acids. Germline loops: CDR1 SGHTA, CDR2 FQGNSA. CDR3 in DNA: TGTGCCAGCAGCCGAGGGGGCGTTCAGCCCCAGCATTTT. Translated: CASSRGGVQPQHF.

The chain recombines TRBV5-5 with TRBJ2-7; TRBD1 matches 8 bases. This CDR3 has 16 amino acids. The germline gives CDR1 SGHKS, CDR2 YYEKEE (reference sequence). V lost 0 bases, J lost 2 bases, and 7 bases stayed unmatched. The CDR3 nucleotides are TGTGCCAGCAGCTTGGTGGACAGGGTTATGCCCTACGAGCAGTACTTC. It codes for CASSLVDRVMPYEQYF.

The V gene is TRBV6-5, the J gene TRBJ2-1, with D perhaps matching TRBD2 (5 bases). The CDR3 loop spans 13 amino acids. V shed 5 bases and J shed 8 bases, with 13 bases lying between them. Germline V gene lookup returns CDR1 MNHEY and CDR2 SVGAGI. CDR3 DNA: TGTGCCAGCAGTCCTTGGAGGACGGATGAGCAGTTCTTC. This gives the protein CASSPWRTDEQFF.

The chain has TRBV2 and TRBJ2-1; 11 positions match TRBD2. Germline V gene lookup returns CDR1 SNHLY and CDR2 FYNNEI. The ends lost 3 bases at V and 9 bases at J; junction bases unmatched: 16. This CDR3 has 18 residues. The CDR3 loop reads CASSDLGSGREAGREQFF. CDR3 nucleotide sequence: TGTGCCAGCAGTGATCTTGGTAGCGGGAGGGAAGCCGGTCGTGAGCAGTTCTTC.

This clone appeared once. The CDR3 region has the DNA TGTGCCAGCAGTGTCACAGGGGGCAACACAGATACGCAGTATTTT. As protein: CASSVTGGNTDTQYF. The chain uses TRBV6-4 and TRBJ2-3, with 9 nucleotides matching TRBD1. CDR1 is MRHNA and CDR2 is SNTAGT in the germline V gene. Losses at the gene ends were 4 bases for V and 2 bases for J; bases not matched to a gene: 4. The CDR3 totals 15 residues.

The rearrangement uses TRBV6-6 and TRBJ2-1, with 10 bases matching TRBD2. Trimming at V came to 10 bases and at J to 0 bases, leaving 9 bases not matched to a gene. This CDR3 region has 16 residues. The germline V gene encodes CDR1 MNHNY and CDR2 SVGAGI (reference sequence). CDR3 coding DNA: TGTGCCACTAACGCAATAGCGGGGGGCTCCTACAATGAGCAGTTCTTC. As protein: CATNAIAGGSYNEQFF.

This chain uses TRBV28 with TRBJ1-2; D is undetermined. Deletions cut 6 bases from V and 2 bases from J, with 7 bases between. Germline CDR1 is MDHEN and CDR2 is SYDVKM. CDR3 length: 12 residues. The CDR3 here is CASRVGNYGYTF. The CDR3 DNA reads as TGTGCCAGCAGGGTAGGGAACTATGGCTACACCTTC.

V and J are TRBV19 and TRBJ1-1; TRBD1 might be the D (5 bases). The CDR3 extends over 15 amino acids. V gave up 6 bases and J gave up 5 bases, with 19 bases separating them. CDR1 is LNHDA, CDR2 SQIVND, per germline (reference sequence). CDR3 residues: CASSVPDTGGTEAFF. The CDR3 DNA follows: TGTGCCAGTAGCGTCCCGGACACCGGGGGGACTGAAGCTTTCTTT. Combining the CDR3 with reference TRBV19 and TRBJ1-1 gives the whole variable domain DGGITQSPKYLFRKEGQNVTLSCEQNLNHDAMYWYRQDPGQGLRLIYYSQIVNDFQKGDIAEGYSVSREKKESFPLTVTSAQKNPTAFYLCASSVPDTGGTEAFFGQGTRLTVV.

The rearrangement links TRBV14 to TRBJ2-1; possibly TRBD1 or TRBD2 for D (5 bases each). Trimming took off 0 bases at V and 0 bases at J, with 6 bases between the two ends. This CDR3 has 15 amino acids. Germline values: CDR1 SGHDN, CDR2 FVKESK. CDR3: CASSQERGSYNEQFF. CDR3 coding DNA: TGTGCCAGCAGCCAAGAGAGGGGCTCCTACAATGAGCAGTTCTTC.

The genes are TRBV9 and TRBJ2-3, with D maybe TRBD2 (5 bases). The length of the CDR3 is 18 residues. Between the trimmed V and J ends, which lost 0 bases and 1 base, there was a span of 18 bases. Germline assignment: CDR1 SGDLS and CDR2 YYNGEE. CDR3 in amino acids: CASSVGWFVSEGTDTQYF. The CDR3 bases are TGTGCCAGCAGCGTAGGTTGGTTCGTTTCGGAGGGCACAGATACGCAGTATTTT.

This clone has a single count. This sequence joins TRBV19 and TRBJ1-6; unclear D gene. The germline V gene encodes CDR1 LNHDA and CDR2 SQIVND (reference sequence). CDR3 length equals 17 residues. V was trimmed by 6 bases and J by 1 base, leaving 16 bases between them. Here the CDR3 reads CASSPHPAASYNSPLHF. The CDR3, as DNA: TGTGCCAGTAGCCCACACCCAGCAGCATCCTATAATTCACCCCTCCACTTT.

The chain carries TRBV30 and TRBJ1-2; D is unclear. CDR1 GTSNPN and CDR2 SVGIG come from the germline V gene (reference sequence). The CDR3 extends over 16 amino acids. Deletions cut 0 bases from V and 6 bases from J, with 20 bases between. The CDR3 loop is CAWSVQTAPTVNGYTF. CDR3 nucleotide sequence: TGTGCCTGGAGTGTACAAACGGCGCCGACCGTGAATGGCTACACCTTC.

The V call is TRBV5-1, the J call TRBJ2-5, with D perhaps TRBD1 (5 bases). Germline assignment: CDR1 SGHRS and CDR2 YFSETQ. V lost 0 bases, J lost 4 bases, and 16 bases lay in between. The CDR3 sequence is 16 residues long. This chain's CDR3 is CASSLGGPALGETQYF. The DNA for the CDR3 is TGCGCCAGCAGCTTGGGGGGCCCTGCTTTGGGAGAGACCCAGTACTTC.

This clone has just one count. V is TRBV7-9 and J is TRBJ2-5; the D gene is possibly TRBD2 (6 bases). The germline V gene encodes CDR1 SEHNR and CDR2 FQNEAQ (reference sequence). This CDR3 has 14 amino acids. V lost 4 bases and J 1 base, leaving 10 bases between the germline ends. The CDR3 region is CASSSLRGQETQYF. CDR3 in DNA: TGTGCCAGCAGCTCCTTGCGGGGCCAAGAGACCCAGTACTTC. The full variable domain, with the rest looked up from reference TRBV7-9 and TRBJ2-5, is DTGVSQNPRHKITKRGQNVTFRCDPISEHNRLYWYRQTLGQGPEFLTYFQNEAQLEKSRLLSDRFSAERPKGSFSTLEIQRTEQGDSAMYLCASSSLRGQETQYFGPGTRLLVL.

The V call is TRBV19, the J call TRBJ1-5, with 7 bases identical to TRBD1. CDR1 is LNHDA, CDR2 SQIVND, per germline (reference sequence). V was pared by 2 bases and J by 2 bases, with 3 bases of the junction left unmatched. The CDR3 is made up of 15 amino acids. CDR3: CASSISQGGNQPQHF. For the CDR3, the DNA is TGTGCCAGTAGTATATCTCAGGGGGGCAATCAGCCCCAGCATTTT.

This clone was observed once. The chain uses TRBV27 and TRBJ1-1, with TRBD1 matching over 7 bases. CDR3 length equals 14 residues. V shed 6 bases, J shed 0 bases, and the junction held 4 bases outside the gene matches. Germline CDR1 is MNHEY and CDR2 is SMNVEV (reference sequence). CDR3 region: CASRAGTVNTEAFF. CDR3 bases: TGTGCCAGCAGGGCCGGGACAGTGAACACTGAAGCTTTCTTT.

The genes are TRBV28 and TRBJ2-3; 8 bases align to TRBD1. The CDR3 has 16 residues. The ends lost 5 bases at V and 2 bases at J; junction bases unmatched: 9. Germline CDR1 is MDHEN and CDR2 is SYDVKM. CDR3 coding DNA: TGTGCCAGCAGTCAACCTGGACAGGGCGCCACAGATACGCAGTATTTT. Encoded protein: CASSQPGQGATDTQYF.

This rearrangement joins TRBV9 to TRBJ1-5, with no clear D. The germline V and J ends were trimmed by 0 bases and 4 bases, with 14 bases remaining between them. Germline CDR1 is SGDLS and CDR2 is YYNGEE. This CDR3 contains 16 residues. CDR3 in DNA: TGTGCCAGCAGCGTAGCTGTCCGGTTACCAAATCAGCCCCAGCATTTT. Translated, it gives CASSVAVRLPNQPQHF.

The chain has TRBV6-1 and TRBJ1-5; D is perhaps TRBD1 (6 bases). Per the germline V gene, CDR1 is MNHNS and CDR2 is SASEGT. Between the trimmed V and J ends, which lost 7 bases and 2 bases, there was a span of 12 bases. CDR3 length: 14 amino acids. This CDR3 is CASMEGVGNQPQHF. DNA for the CDR3: TGTGCCAGCATGGAGGGGGTTGGCAATCAGCCCCAGCATTTT.

V and J are TRBV5-4 and TRBJ1-6; 7 bases fit TRBD1. The CDR3 has 14 amino acids. Looked up from germline, CDR1 is SGHNT and CDR2 is YYREEE (reference sequence). The V and J ends lost 3 bases and 7 bases, in that order; junction bases with no gene match: 4. Written as DNA, the CDR3 is TGTGCCAGCAGCTCGCCGGGACAGAATTCACCCCTCCACTTT. Protein: CASSSPGQNSPLHF.